This T cell receptor beta chain derives from a study of cytomegalovirus exposure and HLA in healthy donors. General study findings and limits: Rates of TCR association differed by HLA locus in a later analysis, with DRB1 highest and HLA-C lowest. Most TCR beta V segments were productive about 87% or about 30% of the time in an earlier analysis.

As for this clone: What it binds is unknown.

PCR employed 60 Vbeta and 13 Jbeta primers. Clones were sequenced by immunoSEQ multiplex PCR, and TCRdb holds only the in-frame ones, with some missing. Among over 30,000 clones listed, about 63% were seen once. CDR3 length: 15 residues. Trimming took 2 bases from V and 3 from J, leaving 11 bases between them. Germline values: CDR1 LGHNA, CDR2 YNFKEQ. Sample: PBMCs. The source of this sequence is a man in his fifties or sixties in good health and CMV-seropositive. The V call is TRBV4-2, the J call TRBJ1-5, with D tentatively TRBD1 (6 bases). CDR3 sequence reads: CASSQTDRLNQPQHF. CDR3 nucleotides: TGTGCCAGCAGCCAAACGGACAGACTCAATCAGCCCCAGCATTTT.